The next 25 T cell receptor beta chains were all read from a single sample in a study of blood T cell repertoires in COVID-19. Some clones are missing from TCRdb's copy, which holds only in-frame ones; the method was immunoSEQ multiplex PCR. Of about 360,000 clones listed, around 87% are singletons. The sample was peripheral blood. The receptors were sampled from a human donor in a cohort sampled during active COVID-19.

The CDR3: CASGLAVYQETQYF. CDR3 sequence (DNA): TGTGCCAGCGGACTAGCGGTGTACCAAGAGACCCAGTACTTC. The gene calls are TRBV3-1 (or the pseudogene TRBV3-2) and TRBJ2-5, with 10 bases that match TRBD2. The CDR3 extends over 14 amino acids. V shed 8 bases, J shed 0 bases, and the junction held 3 bases outside the gene matches. Looked up from germline, CDR1 is LGHDT and CDR2 is YNNKEL (reference sequence).

The V gene is TRBV2, the J gene TRBJ1-4; tentatively, D is TRBD1 (5 bases). V was shortened by 8 bases and J by 7 bases, with 14 bases between the two germline ends. This CDR3 comprises 13 residues. From germline, CDR1 is SNHLY and CDR2 FYNNEI. The CDR3 reads CASDGRDGEKLFF. CDR3 DNA sequence: TGTGCCAGCGACGGGAGGGACGGTGAAAAACTGTTTTTT.

This rearrangement joins TRBV5-1 to TRBJ1-1, with D perhaps matching TRBD1 (5 bases). This CDR3 has 14 amino acids. Deletions cut 5 bases from V and 1 base from J, with 12 bases between. Germline CDR1 reads SGHRS; CDR2 reads YFSETQ. The CDR3 sequence: CASRRDRQNTEAFF. CDR3 nucleotide sequence: TGCGCCAGCAGACGAGACAGACAGAACACTGAAGCTTTCTTT.

V and J are TRBV6-5 and TRBJ1-4; 7 nucleotides match TRBD1. Germline CDR1 and CDR2: MNHEY and SVGAGI. V shed 3 bases, J shed 7 bases, and the junction held 5 bases outside the gene matches. The CDR3 contains 14 residues. The CDR3 coding sequence is TGTGCCAGCAGTTATAGACAGGGTAGTGAAAAACTGTTTTTT. Its translation: CASSYRQGSEKLFF.

The chain links TRBV9 to TRBJ2-2, with TRBD2 identical over 9 bases. This CDR3 comprises 17 residues. The germline V gene encodes CDR1 SGDLS and CDR2 YYNGEE. V lost 3 bases, J lost 1 base, and 7 bases stayed unmatched. The CDR3 is CASSAYISGRNTGELFF. The CDR3 DNA is TGTGCCAGCAGCGCCTATATTAGCGGGAGGAACACCGGGGAGCTGTTTTTT.

This chain uses TRBV27 with TRBJ2-5; 14 positions match TRBD2. V lost 5 bases to trimming and J lost 5 bases; unmatched junction nucleotides: 10. The germline CDR1 and CDR2 sequences are MNHEY and SMNVEV (reference sequence). This CDR3 comprises 17 residues. The CDR3 sequence: CASSPRTSGRLGETQYF. The CDR3 DNA reads TGTGCCAGCAGTCCCAGGACTAGCGGGAGGTTAGGGGAGACCCAGTACTTC.

The chain has TRBV6-5 and TRBJ2-7, with 9 bases fitting TRBD1. The ends lost 7 bases at V and 0 bases at J; junction bases unmatched: 4. The CDR3 is made up of 14 amino acids. Germline loops: CDR1 MNHEY, CDR2 SVGAGI. Here the CDR3 DNA reads TGTGCCAGCAAGGACAGGGGACACTCCTACGAGCAGTACTTC. Its protein is CASKDRGHSYEQYF.

The chain couples TRBV19 to TRBJ2-1; TRBD2 agrees at 9 bases. Unmatched junction bases numbered 9, after V lost 5 bases and J lost 1 base. This CDR3 region has 17 residues. The germline gives CDR1 LNHDA, CDR2 SQIVND (reference sequence). The CDR3: CASSARLTSGSYNEQFF. CDR3 DNA: TGTGCCAGTAGTGCCCGACTTACTAGCGGGTCCTACAATGAGCAGTTCTTC.

J is TRBJ1-6 and V is TRBV4-1, with TRBD1 identical over 9 bases. Germline trimming cut 3 bases from V and 7 bases from J; bases unmatched to any gene: 10. The CDR3 has 17 amino acids. Per the germline V gene, CDR1 is MGHRA and CDR2 is YSYEKL. The CDR3: CASSQGSQGARNSPLHF. The CDR3 DNA is TGCGCCAGCAGCCAGGGGTCACAGGGGGCACGGAATTCACCCCTCCACTTT.

For the CDR3, the DNA is TGTGCCAGCAGCGAGTATGACAGGGGGGGAGACACCGGGGAGCTGTTTTTT. Translating it yields CASSEYDRGGDTGELFF. The gene calls are TRBV7-9 and TRBJ2-2; 9 nucleotides line up with TRBD1. Germline CDR1 SEHNR, CDR2 FQNEAQ (reference sequence). V lost 5 bases to trimming and J lost 3 bases; unmatched junction nucleotides: 10. This CDR3 is 17 amino acids long.

The rearrangement links TRBV4-1 to TRBJ2-7, with D perhaps matching TRBD2 (6 bases). The V end was cut by 3 bases, the J end by 0 bases, with 12 bases between. Germline CDR1 MGHRA, CDR2 YSYEKL. The CDR3 length is 15 residues. The CDR3, as DNA: TGCGCCAGCAGCCAGGAGGGTACAAGCTCCTACGAGCAGTACTTC. Encoded protein: CASSQEGTSSYEQYF.

The chain joins TRBV18 to TRBJ2-7, with 11 bases matching TRBD2. V shed 4 bases and J 2 bases; nucleotides not matched to a gene: 16. The CDR3 contains 19 residues. CDR1 KGHSH and CDR2 LQKENI come from the germline V gene. The CDR3 DNA is TGTGCCAGCTCACTTCTCCAAGAACGACTAGCGGGGCTTCCCTACGAGCAGTACTTC. This gives the protein CASSLLQERLAGLPYEQYF.

V gene TRBV7-9 combines with J gene TRBJ1-1; 7 bases match TRBD1. CDR1 SEHNR and CDR2 FQNEAQ come from the germline V gene (reference sequence). Losses at the gene ends were 5 bases for V and 0 bases for J; bases not matched to a gene: 3. This CDR3 has 14 amino acids. DNA of the CDR3: TGTGCCAGCAGCCTAGGGGGCCTGAACACTGAAGCTTTCTTT. This translates into CASSLGGLNTEAFF.

This clone was seen only a few times. This chain uses TRBV27 with TRBJ1-1; weak D call: TRBD1 (6 bases). The V end was cut by 6 bases, the J end by 0 bases, with 11 bases between. There are 14 residues in the CDR3. The V gene's germline CDR1 is MNHEY and CDR2 SMNVEV (reference sequence). The CDR3 DNA reads as TGTGCCAGCAGCTACAGGGACATGAACACTGAAGCTTTCTTT. The encoded protein is CASSYRDMNTEAFF.

J is TRBJ2-5 and V is TRBV21-1; TRBD2, the table's D call, lacks a check against the DNA. TRBV21-1 is designated a pseudogene. The CDR3 is made up of 15 amino acids. The CDR3 DNA sequence: TGTGCCAGCACCGGACTAGCGGGAGTGAAAGAGACCCAGTACTTC. Translation: CASTGLAGVKETQYF.

CDR3 region: CASPDRRTYEQYF. The DNA for the CDR3 is TGCGCCAGCCCGGACAGGCGTACCTACGAGCAGTACTTC. The V and J genes are TRBV10-1 and TRBJ2-7, with 7 bases aligning to TRBD1. Per the germline V gene, CDR1 is WNHNN and CDR2 is SYGVQD (reference sequence). CDR3 length: 13 residues. Trimming cost V 8 bases and J 2 bases; bases outside gene matches: 6.

The J gene is TRBJ1-4, the V gene TRBV19; D ambiguous. Trimming removed 6 bases from V and 7 bases from J, with 6 bases in between. Germline V lookup: CDR1 LNHDA, CDR2 SQIVND (reference sequence). The CDR3 length is 11 residues. The CDR3, as DNA: TGTGCCAGTAGGACGGGTGAAAAACTGTTTTTT. It codes for CASRTGEKLFF.

The chain is built from TRBV30 and TRBJ1-2; D gene unclear. The CDR3 is 15 residues long. Deletions cut 0 bases from V and 3 bases from J, with 14 bases between. From germline, CDR1 is GTSNPN and CDR2 SVGIG (reference sequence). CDR3 DNA sequence: TGTGCCTGGAGTGTACTCCCGACTGCTGACTATGGCTACACCTTC. It encodes CAWSVLPTADYGYTF.

The rearrangement uses TRBV14 and TRBJ2-3; D is undetermined. From germline, CDR1 is SGHDN and CDR2 FVKESK. Trimming removed 4 bases from V and 3 bases from J, with 5 bases in between. The length of the CDR3 is 12 residues. The CDR3 bases are TGTGCCAGCAGCCGTTCAACAGATACGCAGTATTTT. It yields the protein CASSRSTDTQYF.

The chain has TRBV7-9 and TRBJ2-7, with D unclear. The germline V and J ends were trimmed by 2 bases and 0 bases, with 14 bases remaining between them. Germline V CDR1 and CDR2: SEHNR, FQNEAQ (reference sequence). The CDR3 has 16 amino acids. The CDR3: CASSLYPLSLSYEQYF. CDR3 bases: TGTGCCAGCAGCTTATACCCTCTAAGCCTCTCCTACGAGCAGTACTTC.

The chain uses TRBV7-8 and TRBJ1-4, with 7 bases identical to TRBD1. The V segment lost 6 bases and the J segment 15 bases; nucleotides outside the gene matches: 19. The germline gives CDR1 SGHVS, CDR2 FQNEAQ. The CDR3 covers 15 residues. The CDR3 loop is CASSNTGTELMKMFF. CDR3 coding DNA: TGTGCCAGCAGTAACACCGGGACAGAGTTAATGAAAATGTTTTTT.

The chain has TRBV6-5 and TRBJ1-1; D unclear. Germline V gene lookup returns CDR1 MNHEY and CDR2 SVGAGI. The CDR3 runs 15 residues. V was clipped by 6 bases and J by 1 base, with 15 bases between them. CDR3 coding DNA: TGTGCCAGCAGCACGCAATCGGAGGGGAACACTGAAGCTTTCTTT. It specifies CASSTQSEGNTEAFF.

This clone was seen a single time. This chain uses TRBV7-8 with TRBJ1-2; the match to TRBD1 covers 11 bases. Losses at the gene ends were 4 bases for V and 4 bases for J; bases not matched to a gene: 5. Germline V gene data show CDR1 as SGHVS and CDR2 as FQNEAQ. The CDR3 loop spans 15 amino acids. The CDR3 DNA follows: TGTGCCAGCAGCTCTGGACAGGGGGCAATCTATGGCTACACCTTC. This encodes CASSSGQGAIYGYTF.

This clone appeared a few times. The chain has TRBV18 and TRBJ2-1; 9 positions match TRBD2. The trim removed 1 base at V and 2 bases at J, leaving 12 bases unmatched. CDR1 is KGHSH and CDR2 is LQKENI in the germline V gene. This CDR3 comprises 19 residues. CDR3 residues: CASSPQGGRARRTYNEQFF. CDR3 nucleotide sequence: TGTGCCAGCTCACCACAAGGCGGGAGGGCCAGGCGGACCTACAATGAGCAGTTCTTC.

This chain connects TRBV3-1 (or the pseudogene TRBV3-2) to TRBJ2-5, with 7 bases that match TRBD2. V dropped 0 bases and J dropped 0; count of bases not matched to a gene: 4. Germline V gene lookup returns CDR1 LGHDT and CDR2 YNNKEL (reference sequence). The CDR3 runs to 16 residues. DNA of the CDR3: TGTGCCAGCAGCCAAGAGGCGGGGGTTAACCAAGAGACCCAGTACTTC. Protein: CASSQEAGVNQETQYF.